The clone carrying this T cell receptor (beta chain) came up a few times. The antigen is unknown. The PCR had 60 Vbeta and 13 Jbeta primers. Original processing methods: As a later analysis found, there were 82 million or so unique TCR beta chains, of which approximately 10 million were shared. Repertoires were generated with immunoSEQ multiplex PCR, while TCRdb's copy carries only in-frame clones and drops some. That table is the source of V, J and clone size, and D and trimming were worked out from the DNA. The table records under 200,000 clones, 75% to 85% of them present only once. This specimen belongs to a study of cytomegalovirus exposure and HLA in healthy donors. Study-level findings and limits: Sequencing had likely introduced a cluster of highly shared sequence variants as an artifact.

Per the germline V gene, CDR1 is MDHEN and CDR2 is SYDVKM. Trimming took 8 bases from V and 0 from J; bases not matched to a gene: 7. CDR3 size: 17 residues. The sequence was obtained from a man between 45 and 60 years old in good health and CMV-seropositive. The J gene is TRBJ2-6, the V gene TRBV28; 10 bases match TRBD1. Sequencing was performed on PBMCs. The CDR3 DNA reads TGTGCCAGCTGGGACAGGGGATCGAGCTCTGGGGCCAACGTCCTGACTTTC. Amino acids: CASWDRGSSSGANVLTF.